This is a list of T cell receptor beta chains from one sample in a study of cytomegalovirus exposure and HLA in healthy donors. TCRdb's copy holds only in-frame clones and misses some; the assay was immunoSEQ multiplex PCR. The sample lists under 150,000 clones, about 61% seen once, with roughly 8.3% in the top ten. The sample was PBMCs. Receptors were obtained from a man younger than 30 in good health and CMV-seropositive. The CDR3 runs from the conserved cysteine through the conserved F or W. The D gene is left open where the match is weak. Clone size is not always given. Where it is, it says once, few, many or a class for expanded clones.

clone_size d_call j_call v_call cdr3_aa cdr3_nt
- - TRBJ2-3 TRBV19 CASSIGGYTQYF TGTGCCAGTAGTATAGGAGGATATACGCAGTATTTT
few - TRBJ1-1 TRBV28 CASSFGGTEAFF TGTGCCAGCAGTTTCGGGGGCACTGAAGCTTTCTTT
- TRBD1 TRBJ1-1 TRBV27 CASGRQGVHTEAFF TGTGCCAGCGGACGACAGGGGGTGCACACTGAAGCTTTCTTT
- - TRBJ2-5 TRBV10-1 CASSQGGETQYF TGCGCCAGCAGTCAGGGGGGCGAGACCCAGTACTTC
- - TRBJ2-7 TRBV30 CAWSGQFEQYF TGTGCCTGGAGTGGACAGTTCGAGCAGTACTTC
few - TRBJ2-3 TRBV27 CASSSDWLPDTQYF TGTGCCAGCAGTAGCGACTGGCTTCCAGATACGCAGTATTTT
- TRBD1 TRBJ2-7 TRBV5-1 CASSSGQVSEYEQYF TGCGCCAGCAGCTCTGGACAGGTATCCGAGTACGAGCAGTACTTC
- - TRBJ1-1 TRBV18 CASSPSAEAFF TGTGCCAGCTCACCAAGCGCTGAAGCTTTCTTT
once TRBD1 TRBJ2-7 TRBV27 CASSFGQGAMYEQYF TGTGCCAGCAGTTTCGGGCAGGGGGCGATGTACGAGCAGTACTTC
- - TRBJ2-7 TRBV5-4 CASSLRDISYEQYF TGTGCCAGCAGCTTGAGAGACATATCCTACGAGCAGTACTTC
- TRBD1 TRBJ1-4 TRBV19 CASQGASVEKLFF TGTGCCAGCCAGGGGGCGTCCGTCGAAAAACTGTTTTTT
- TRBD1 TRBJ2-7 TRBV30 CAWSVDQGAYEQYF TGTGCCTGGAGTGTAGACCAGGGGGCCTACGAGCAGTACTTC
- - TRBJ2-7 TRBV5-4 CASSLETGSSYEQYF TGTGCCAGCAGCCTCGAAACAGGGAGCTCCTACGAGCAGTACTTC
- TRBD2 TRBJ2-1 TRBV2 CASSEIPAGGGFTYEQFF TGTGCCAGCAGCGAAATCCCAGCCGGGGGGGGATTTACGTATGAGCAGTTCTTC
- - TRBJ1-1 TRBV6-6 CASSLSLGGMNTEAFF TGTGCCAGCAGTCTATCCCTCGGGGGAATGAACACTGAAGCTTTCTTT
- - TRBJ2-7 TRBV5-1 CASSLVGEPSYEQYF TGCGCCAGCAGCTTGGTCGGGGAACCGTCCTACGAGCAGTACTTC
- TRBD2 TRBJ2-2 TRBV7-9 CASSLRLAGANTGELFF TGTGCCAGCAGCTTACGGCTAGCGGGGGCGAACACCGGGGAGCTGTTTTTT
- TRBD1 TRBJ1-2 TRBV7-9 CASSSTRDRGLNGYTF TGTGCCAGCAGTTCTACAAGGGACAGGGGACTCAATGGCTACACCTTC
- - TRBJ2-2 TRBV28 CASSLVAGSPTGELFF TGTGCCAGCAGTTTGGTGGCGGGTTCGCCAACCGGGGAGCTGTTTTTT
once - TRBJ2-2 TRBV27 CASSLRGGAGELFF TGTGCCAGCAGTTTAAGGGGGGGAGCCGGGGAGCTGTTTTTT
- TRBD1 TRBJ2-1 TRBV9 CASSVRDRGRGEQFF TGTGCCAGCAGCGTTCGGGACAGGGGGCGAGGTGAGCAGTTCTTC
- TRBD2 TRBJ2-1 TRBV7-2 CASSVAGGLNNEQFF TGTGCCAGCAGCGTAGCGGGGGGGCTTAACAATGAGCAGTTCTTC
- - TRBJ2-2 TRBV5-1 CASSFGNRANTGELFF TGCGCCAGCAGCTTCGGCAACAGGGCGAACACCGGGGAGCTGTTTTTT
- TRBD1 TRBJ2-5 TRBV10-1 CATRDRSQETQYF TGCGCCACCCGGGACAGGAGCCAAGAGACCCAGTACTTC
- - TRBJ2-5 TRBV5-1 CASSLASGRGETQYF TGCGCCAGCAGCTTGGCCTCGGGGAGAGGAGAGACCCAGTACTTC
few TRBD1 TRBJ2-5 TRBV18 CASSPVQGAEKTQYF TGTGCCAGCTCACCGGTACAGGGGGCGGAGAAGACCCAGTACTTC
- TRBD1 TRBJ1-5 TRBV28 CASSFPGTGGGNNQPQHF TGTGCCAGCAGTTTTCCCGGGACAGGGGGCGGCAACAATCAGCCCCAGCATTTT
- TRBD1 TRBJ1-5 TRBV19 CASSIDRGPQPQHF TGTGCCAGTAGTATTGACAGGGGTCCTCAGCCCCAGCATTTT
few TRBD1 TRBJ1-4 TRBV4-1 CASSQAPDRGNEKLFF TGCGCCAGCAGCCAAGCCCCGGACAGGGGGAATGAAAAACTGTTTTTT
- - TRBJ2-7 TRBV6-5 CASSYTATAPYEQYF TGTGCCAGCAGTTACACAGCGACAGCCCCCTACGAGCAGTACTTC
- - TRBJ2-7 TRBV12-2 CASRLAYHEQYF TGTGCAAGTCGCTTGGCATACCACGAGCAGTACTTC
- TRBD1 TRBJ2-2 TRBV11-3 CASSLDQGQNTGELFF TGTGCCAGCAGCTTAGATCAGGGACAGAATACCGGGGAGCTGTTTTTT
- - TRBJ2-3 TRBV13 CASSLISGSSYSTDTQYF TGTGCCAGCAGCTTAATATCCGGGTCAAGTTATAGCACAGATACGCAGTATTTT
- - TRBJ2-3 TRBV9 CASRDGVDTQYF TGTGCCAGCAGGGACGGGGTTGATACGCAGTATTTT
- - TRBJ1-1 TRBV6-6 CASRLSWLNTEAFF TGTGCCAGCAGGTTGAGTTGGTTGAACACTGAAGCTTTCTTT
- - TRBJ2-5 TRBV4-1 CASSQGAPGTQYF TGCGCCAGCAGCCAGGGGGCCCCAGGGACCCAGTACTTC
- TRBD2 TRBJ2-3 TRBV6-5 CASSYSKGRGRDTQYF TGTGCCAGCAGTTACTCTAAGGGGCGGGGGAGGGATACGCAGTATTTT
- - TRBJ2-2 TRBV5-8 CASSLRWTGELFF TGTGCCAGCAGCTTGCGGTGGACCGGGGAGCTGTTTTTT
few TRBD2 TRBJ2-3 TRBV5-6 CASSLEAGGGDTQYF TGTGCCAGCAGCTTGGAAGCGGGGGGCGGAGATACGCAGTATTTT
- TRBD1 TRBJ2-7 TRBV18 CASSPRDSHYEQYF TGTGCCAGCTCACCACGGGACAGCCATTACGAGCAGTACTTC
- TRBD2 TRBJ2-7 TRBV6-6 CASSYTQLAGSYEQYF TGTGCCAGCAGTTACACACAACTAGCGGGCTCCTACGAGCAGTACTTC
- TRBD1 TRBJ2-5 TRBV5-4 CASSMTGVAGETQYF TGTGCCAGCAGCATGACAGGGGTTGCGGGGGAGACCCAGTACTTC
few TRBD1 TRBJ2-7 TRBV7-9 CSSSSGGGYERYF TGTTCCAGCAGCTCAGGGGGCGGGTACGAGCGGTACTTC
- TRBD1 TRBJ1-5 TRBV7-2 CASSRDRDWGSNQPQHF TGTGCCAGCAGCCGGGACAGGGATTGGGGTAGCAATCAGCCCCAGCATTTT
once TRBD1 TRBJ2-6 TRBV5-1 CASSSFPQGDRGANVLTF TGCGCCAGCAGCTCCTTTCCACAGGGGGATAGAGGGGCCAACGTCCTGACTTTC
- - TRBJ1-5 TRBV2 CASCQAPNQPQHF TGTGCCAGCTGCCAGGCTCCTAATCAGCCCCAGCATTTT
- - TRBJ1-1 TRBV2 CASSVGGNTEAFF TGTGCCAGCAGTGTCGGCGGGAACACTGAAGCTTTCTTT
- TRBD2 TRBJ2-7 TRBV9 CASSVGGLAAFYEQYF TGTGCCAGCAGCGTAGGGGGACTAGCGGCATTTTACGAGCAGTACTTC
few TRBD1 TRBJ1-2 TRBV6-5 CASSRGQGGGYTF TGTGCCAGCAGCCGCGGACAGGGCGGTGGCTACACCTTC
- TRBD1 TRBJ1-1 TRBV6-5 CASRPGQGTTFF TGTGCCAGCAGGCCCGGACAGGGGACAACTTTCTTT
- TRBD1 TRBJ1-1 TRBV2 CASSTGGSDTEAFF TGTGCCAGCAGTACAGGGGGCTCGGACACTGAAGCTTTCTTT
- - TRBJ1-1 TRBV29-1 CSVDRVDTEAFF TGCAGCGTTGACAGGGTCGATACTGAAGCTTTCTTT